A selection of T cell receptor beta chains follows, all from one sample in a study of control samples from healthy donors and cancer patients. Here immunoSEQ multiplex PCR was the method, and the copy in TCRdb shows in-frame clones only, minus some. The sample consists of roughly 180,000 clones, more than 85% of them appearing once. What was sequenced was blood. These receptors were obtained from a woman between 40 and 50 years old in good health. Each CDR3 is given with its conserved first and last residue.

V gene: TRBV15
CDR3 protein: CATSRQGTGSPLHF

V gene: TRBV24-1
CDR3 protein: CATSGNEQYF

V gene: TRBV10-3
CDR3 protein: CAISPFGQEIYGYTF

V gene: TRBV6-5
CDR3 protein: CASSRKGGAGNTIYF

V gene: TRBV6-5
CDR3 protein: CASSSPRTGGELFF

V gene: TRBV4-1
CDR3 protein: CASSRRQGATTYEQYF

V gene: TRBV24-1
CDR3 protein: CATSGHRTDTQYF

V gene: TRBV6-5
CDR3 protein: CASSYFPDSFTGELFF

V gene: TRBV7-8
CDR3 protein: CASSHLDRGEDGYTF

V gene: TRBV18
CDR3 protein: CASSPGGSLAKNIQYF

V gene: TRBV11-2
CDR3 protein: CASSSTDRGNTEAFF

V gene: TRBV3-1/TRBV3-2
CDR3 protein: CASSQDLGAGGNNEQFF

V gene: TRBV6-6
CDR3 protein: CASSDGGAFGELFF

V gene: TRBV19
CDR3 protein: CASSSRGLAIETQYF

V gene: TRBV24-1
CDR3 protein: CATRQYRVGNTEAFF

V gene: TRBV7-8
CDR3 protein: CASSWEQYF

V gene: TRBV19
CDR3 protein: CASRAATYKGYGYTF

V gene: TRBV2
CDR3 protein: CASSEQARNQPQHF

V gene: TRBV2
CDR3 protein: CASREPTIAGGPQETQYF

V gene: TRBV5-1
CDR3 protein: CASSHTGQDTEAFF

V gene: TRBV15
CDR3 protein: CATSRGPSGENTAFF

V gene: TRBV6-4
CDR3 protein: CASSPRSGGNQPQHF

V gene: TRBV4-1
CDR3 protein: CASSQVGPQGPDTEAFF

V gene: TRBV12-3/TRBV12-4
CDR3 protein: CASSHVNEGAFF